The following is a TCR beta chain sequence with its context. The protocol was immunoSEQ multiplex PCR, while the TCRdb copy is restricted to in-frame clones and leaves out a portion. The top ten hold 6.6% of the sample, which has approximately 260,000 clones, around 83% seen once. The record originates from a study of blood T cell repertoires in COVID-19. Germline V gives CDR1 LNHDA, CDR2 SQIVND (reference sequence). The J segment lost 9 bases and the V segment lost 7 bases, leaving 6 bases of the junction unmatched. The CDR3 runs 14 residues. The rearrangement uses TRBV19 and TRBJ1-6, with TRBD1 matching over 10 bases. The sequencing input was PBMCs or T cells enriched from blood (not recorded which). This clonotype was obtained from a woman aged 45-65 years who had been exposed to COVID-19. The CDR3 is CASNPGQGRSPLHF. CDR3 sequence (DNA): TGTGCCAGTAATCCGGGACAGGGGCGTTCACCCCTCCACTTT.